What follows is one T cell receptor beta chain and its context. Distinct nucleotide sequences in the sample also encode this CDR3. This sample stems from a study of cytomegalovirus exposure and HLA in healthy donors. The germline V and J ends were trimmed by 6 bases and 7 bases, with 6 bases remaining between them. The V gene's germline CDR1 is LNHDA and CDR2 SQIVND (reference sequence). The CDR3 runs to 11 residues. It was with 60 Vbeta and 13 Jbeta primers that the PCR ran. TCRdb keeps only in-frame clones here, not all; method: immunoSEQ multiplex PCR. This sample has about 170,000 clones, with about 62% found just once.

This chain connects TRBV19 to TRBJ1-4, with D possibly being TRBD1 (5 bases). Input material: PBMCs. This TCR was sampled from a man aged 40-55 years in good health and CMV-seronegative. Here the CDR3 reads CASRGGEKLFF. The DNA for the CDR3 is TGTGCCAGTAGGGGGGGTGAAAAACTGTTTTTT. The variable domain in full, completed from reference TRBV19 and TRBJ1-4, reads DGGITQSPKYLFRKEGQNVTLSCEQNLNHDAMYWYRQDPGQGLRLIYYSQIVNDFQKGDIAEGYSVSREKKESFPLTVTSAQKNPTAFYLCASRGGEKLFFGSGTQLSVL.